Reported below is one T cell receptor (beta chain). The data were taken from a study of blood T cell repertoires in COVID-19. CDR1 and CDR2 (germline): SGHAT, FQNNGV. CDR3 length: 13 residues. Trimming removed 3 bases at V and 11 bases at J, with 14 bases between. Original analysis: Counts of nucleated cells, estimated from reference gene primer amplification, were obtained. Profiling relied on immunoSEQ multiplex PCR, and the TCRdb table lists in-frame clones only, not all of them. That table supplies the V and J calls and clone size; D and trimming were determined from the DNA. The table shows about 50,000 clones, with roughly 90% occurring only once.

The source is a human donor in a cohort sampled during active COVID-19. The chain uses TRBV11-2 and TRBJ1-5; no clear D. The sample was peripheral blood. The DNA for the CDR3 is TGTGCCAGCAGCTTGGGTCCCGGGAAGACCCAGCATTTT. It specifies CASSLGPGKTQHF.